This is a list of T cell receptor beta chains from one sample in a study of T cells in Graves' hyperthyroidism and ophthalmopathy. TCRdb re-analysed the multiplex PCR reads in MiXCR, keeping a single row per CDR3 protein. Of around 300,000 distinct CDR3 sequences in the sample, roughly 13% are singletons; the top ten hold approximately 7.9%. The sequencing input was blood. The origin of the receptors is a middle-aged woman with Graves' hyperthyroidism. CDR3s include the opening cysteine and the closing phenylalanine or tryptophan. Fields, in order: J gene, V gene, D gene, clone size, CDR3 protein, CDR3 DNA. A D gene is named only where the DNA matches it firmly. Clone size, where shown, is once, few, many, or a class for clones that have expanded.

TRBJ2-3 TRBV20-1 TRBD2 few CSAIAGADTQYF TGCAGTGCTATCGCGGGGGCAGATACGCAGTATTTT
TRBJ2-7 TRBV28 - many CASSGPSYEQYF TGTGCCAGCAGTGGGCCTTCCTACGAGCAGTACTTC
TRBJ1-1 TRBV20-1 - many CSADFRNGEAFF TGCAGTGCTGACTTTCGGAACGGTGAAGCTTTCTTT
TRBJ2-5 TRBV24-1 - many CATSDPLGRGQETQYF TGTGCCACCAGTGACCCCCTCGGACGGGGTCAAGAGACCCAGTACTTC
TRBJ2-7 TRBV2 TRBD1 - CASRPGTGGREQYF TGTGCCAGCAGACCCGGGACAGGGGGCAGGGAGCAGTACTTC
TRBJ2-5 TRBV2 TRBD1 few CASFSTGEETQYF TGTGCCAGCTTTTCGACAGGGGAGGAGACCCAGTACTTC
TRBJ1-4 TRBV12-3/TRBV12-4 - - CASSREGPKEKLFF TGTGCCAGCAGTCGGGAGGGACCTAAAGAAAAACTGTTTTTT
TRBJ2-2 TRBV20-1 - many CSARDPQRQAGELFF TGCAGTGCTAGAGACCCCCAAAGGCAAGCCGGGGAGCTGTTTTTT
TRBJ2-2 TRBV10-3 TRBD2 - CATGPGSGTGELFF TGTGCCACCGGGCCGGGTAGCGGGACCGGGGAGCTGTTTTTT
TRBJ2-2 TRBV11-1 - many CASSLQNTGELFF TGTGCCAGCAGCTTACAGAACACCGGGGAGCTGTTTTTT
TRBJ1-1 TRBV5-1 - many CASSLGVTSRNTEAFF TGCGCCAGCAGCCTAGGGGTCACCTCTAGGAACACTGAAGCTTTCTTT
TRBJ1-5 TRBV2 - many CASRSPAPEKPQHF TGTGCCAGCAGATCCCCGGCCCCTGAGAAGCCCCAGCATTTT
TRBJ2-7 TRBV13 TRBD1 many CASSLTGGRYEQYF TGTGCCAGCAGCTTAACAGGGGGCAGATACGAGCAGTACTTC
TRBJ1-5 TRBV9 - many CASSAKETTPQHF TGTGCCAGCAGCGCCAAGGAAACGACGCCCCAGCATTTT
TRBJ2-3 TRBV25-1 - - CASNTGSGHFTDTQYF TGTGCCAGCAATACAGGGTCGGGTCATTTTACAGATACGCAGTATTTT
TRBJ1-2 TRBV28 - few CASSSGTRTNYGYTF TGTGCCAGCAGTTCAGGGACACGGACTAACTATGGCTACACCTTC
TRBJ2-2 TRBV29-1 - many CSVEIVRGIGISGELFF TGCAGCGTTGAAATAGTCCGGGGCATTGGGATTTCCGGGGAGCTGTTTTTT
TRBJ1-2 TRBV7-2 - many CASSLFQDSYGYTF TGTGCCAGCAGCTTATTCCAGGACAGCTATGGCTACACCTTC
TRBJ1-2 TRBV18 - few CASSPRGGYGYTF TGTGCCAGCTCACCTCGGGGGGGCTATGGCTACACCTTC
TRBJ2-5 TRBV20-1 - many CSASSSTGPRETQYF TGCAGTGCTAGTTCTTCCACGGGACCACGCGAGACCCAGTACTTC